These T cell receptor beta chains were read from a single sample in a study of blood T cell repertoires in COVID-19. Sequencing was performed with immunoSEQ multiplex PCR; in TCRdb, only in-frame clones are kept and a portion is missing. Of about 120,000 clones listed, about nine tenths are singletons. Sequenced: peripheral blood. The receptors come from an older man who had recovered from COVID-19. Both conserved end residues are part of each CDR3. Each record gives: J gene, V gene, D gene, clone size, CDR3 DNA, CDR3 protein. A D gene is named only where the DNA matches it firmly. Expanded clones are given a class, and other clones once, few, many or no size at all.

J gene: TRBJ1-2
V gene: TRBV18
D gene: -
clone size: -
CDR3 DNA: TGTGCCAGCTCGCTCGGACGGGGAGCTAACTATGGCTACACCTTC
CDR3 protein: CASSLGRGANYGYTF

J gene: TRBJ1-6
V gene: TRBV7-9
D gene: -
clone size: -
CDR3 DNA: TGTGCCAGCAGCTTAGCCAGGGGAAGTTCACCCCTCCACTTT
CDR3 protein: CASSLARGSSPLHF

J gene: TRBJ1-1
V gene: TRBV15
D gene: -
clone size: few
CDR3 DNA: TGTGCCACCAGCAGAGTACGGGGACTGGAGGCTTTCTTT
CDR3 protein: CATSRVRGLEAFF

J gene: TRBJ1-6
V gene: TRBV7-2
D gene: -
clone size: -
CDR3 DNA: TGTGCCAGCAGCTTAGAGGGCCAGGGAGGATATTCACCCCTCCACTTT
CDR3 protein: CASSLEGQGGYSPLHF

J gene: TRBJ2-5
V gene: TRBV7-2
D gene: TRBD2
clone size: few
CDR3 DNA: TGTGCCAGCAGCTTAGTGAGCGGGGGGGGTAGAGAGACCCAGTACTTC
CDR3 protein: CASSLVSGGGRETQYF

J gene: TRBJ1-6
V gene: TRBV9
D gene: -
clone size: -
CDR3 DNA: TGTGCCAGCGGACGGGGTTCATCACCCCTCCACTTT
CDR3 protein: CASGRGSSPLHF

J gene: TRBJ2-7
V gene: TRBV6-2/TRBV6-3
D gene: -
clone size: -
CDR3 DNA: TGTGCCAGCAGTTACTCAAGAGGGCTGGCCTACGAGCAGTACTTC
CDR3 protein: CASSYSRGLAYEQYF

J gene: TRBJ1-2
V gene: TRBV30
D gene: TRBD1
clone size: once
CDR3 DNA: TGTGCCTGGACCCGAGGGACAGGGGCACAGTATGGCTACACCTTC
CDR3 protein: CAWTRGTGAQYGYTF

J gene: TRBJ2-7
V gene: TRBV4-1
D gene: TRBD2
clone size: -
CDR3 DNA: TGCGCCAGCAGCCATCCAGCGGGAGGGACATACGAGCAGTACTTC
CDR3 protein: CASSHPAGGTYEQYF

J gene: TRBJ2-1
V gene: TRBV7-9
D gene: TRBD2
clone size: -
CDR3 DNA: TGTGCCAGCAGCTCCAGATCCGGGACTAATTACAATGAGCAGTTCTTC
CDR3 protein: CASSSRSGTNYNEQFF

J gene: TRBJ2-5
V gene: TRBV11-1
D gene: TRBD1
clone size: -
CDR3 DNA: TGTGCCAGCAGCTTACAAGTGACAGGGGGCCGGGAGACCCAGTACTTC
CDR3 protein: CASSLQVTGGRETQYF

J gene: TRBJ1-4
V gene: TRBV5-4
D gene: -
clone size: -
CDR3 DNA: TGTGCCAGCAGCCGGGCCGGAGGCCTGTCTGAAAAACTGTTTTTT
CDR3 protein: CASSRAGGLSEKLFF

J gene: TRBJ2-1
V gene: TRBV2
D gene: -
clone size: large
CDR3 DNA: TGTGCCAGCAGTACCCGGACACCGTACAATGAGCAGTTCTTC
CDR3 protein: CASSTRTPYNEQFF

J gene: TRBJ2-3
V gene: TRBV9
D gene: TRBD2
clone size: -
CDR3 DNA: TGTGCCAGCAGCCGGGACGGGAGGGCCATGACAGATACGCAGTATTTT
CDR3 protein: CASSRDGRAMTDTQYF

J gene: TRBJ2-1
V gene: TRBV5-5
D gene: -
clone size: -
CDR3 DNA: TGTGCCAGCAGCGGTAGCGCCCTCTCCTACAATGAGCAGTTCTTC
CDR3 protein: CASSGSALSYNEQFF